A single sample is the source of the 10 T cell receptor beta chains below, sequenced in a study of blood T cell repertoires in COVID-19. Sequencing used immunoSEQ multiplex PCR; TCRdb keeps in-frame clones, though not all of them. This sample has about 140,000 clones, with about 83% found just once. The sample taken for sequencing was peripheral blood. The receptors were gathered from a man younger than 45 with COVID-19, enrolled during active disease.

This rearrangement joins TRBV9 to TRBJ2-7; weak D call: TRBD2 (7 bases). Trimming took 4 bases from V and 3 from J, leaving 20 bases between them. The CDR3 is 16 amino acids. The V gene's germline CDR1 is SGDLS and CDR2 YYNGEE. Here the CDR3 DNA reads TGTGCCAGCAGCAAGGGACTACTGGAGGGGGGCTACGAGCAGTACTTC. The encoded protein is CASSKGLLEGGYEQYF.

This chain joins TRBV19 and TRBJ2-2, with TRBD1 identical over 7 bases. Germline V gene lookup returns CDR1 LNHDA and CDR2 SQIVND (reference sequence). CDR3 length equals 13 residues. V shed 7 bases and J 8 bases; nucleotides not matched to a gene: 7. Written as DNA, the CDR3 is TGTGCCAGTACCCAACAGGGGAGTGGGGAGCTGTTTTTT. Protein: CASTQQGSGELFF.

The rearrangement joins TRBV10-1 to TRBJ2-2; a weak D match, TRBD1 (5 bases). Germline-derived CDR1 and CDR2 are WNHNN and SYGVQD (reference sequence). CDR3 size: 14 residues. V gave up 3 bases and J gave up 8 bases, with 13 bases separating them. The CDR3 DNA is TGCGCCAGCAGTGATGGCTCAGGGCGGGGGGAGCTGTTTTTT. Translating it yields CASSDGSGRGELFF.

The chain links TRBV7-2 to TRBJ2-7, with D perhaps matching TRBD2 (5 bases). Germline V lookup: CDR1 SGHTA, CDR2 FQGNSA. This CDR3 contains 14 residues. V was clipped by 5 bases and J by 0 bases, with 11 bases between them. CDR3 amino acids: CASSQDWNSYEQYF. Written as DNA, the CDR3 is TGTGCCAGCAGCCAGGACTGGAACTCCTACGAGCAGTACTTC.

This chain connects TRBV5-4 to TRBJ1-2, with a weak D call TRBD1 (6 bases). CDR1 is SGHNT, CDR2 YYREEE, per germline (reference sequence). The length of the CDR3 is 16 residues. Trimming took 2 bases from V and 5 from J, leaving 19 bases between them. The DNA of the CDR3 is TGTGCCAGCAGCTTCGGGGCCGGGACACAGTATTATGGCTACACCTTC. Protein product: CASSFGAGTQYYGYTF.

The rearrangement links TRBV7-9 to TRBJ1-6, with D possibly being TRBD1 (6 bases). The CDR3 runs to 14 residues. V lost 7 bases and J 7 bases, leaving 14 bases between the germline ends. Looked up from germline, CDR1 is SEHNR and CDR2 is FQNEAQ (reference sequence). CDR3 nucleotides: TGTGCCAGCAACTCAGGGGAGTTGAATTCACCCCTCCACTTT. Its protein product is CASNSGELNSPLHF.

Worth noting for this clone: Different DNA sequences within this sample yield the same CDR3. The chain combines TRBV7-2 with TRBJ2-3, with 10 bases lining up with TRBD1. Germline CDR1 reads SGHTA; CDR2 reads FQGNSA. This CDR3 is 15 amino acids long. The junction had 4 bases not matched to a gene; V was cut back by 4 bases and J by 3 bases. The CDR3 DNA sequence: TGTGCCAGCAGCTCCGGACAGGGGGGAACAGATACGCAGTATTTT. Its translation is CASSSGQGGTDTQYF.

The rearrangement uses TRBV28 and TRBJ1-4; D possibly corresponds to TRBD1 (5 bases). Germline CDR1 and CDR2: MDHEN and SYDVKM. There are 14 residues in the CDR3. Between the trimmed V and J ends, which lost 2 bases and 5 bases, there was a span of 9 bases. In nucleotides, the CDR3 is TGTGCCAGCAGTTTACGGGACTGGAATGAAAAACTGTTTTTT. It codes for CASSLRDWNEKLFF.

The CDR3 loop is CASSFHEADTQYF. In nucleotides, the CDR3 is TGTGCCAGCAGTTTCCACGAGGCAGATACGCAGTATTTT. This sequence joins TRBV6-5 and TRBJ2-3, with D hard to call. The germline CDR1 and CDR2 sequences are MNHEY and SVGAGI. V was shortened by 4 bases and J by 4 bases, with 9 bases between the two germline ends. CDR3 size: 13 residues.

This CDR3 reads CASSEVSRSNYEQYF. The CDR3 nucleotides are TGTGCCAGCAGTGAAGTGAGTCGATCCAACTACGAGCAGTACTTC. This chain connects TRBV6-1 to TRBJ2-7; no firm D call. Germline loops: CDR1 MNHNS, CDR2 SASEGT. The germline V and J ends were trimmed by 1 base and 3 bases, with 13 bases remaining between them. The CDR3 length is 15 residues.